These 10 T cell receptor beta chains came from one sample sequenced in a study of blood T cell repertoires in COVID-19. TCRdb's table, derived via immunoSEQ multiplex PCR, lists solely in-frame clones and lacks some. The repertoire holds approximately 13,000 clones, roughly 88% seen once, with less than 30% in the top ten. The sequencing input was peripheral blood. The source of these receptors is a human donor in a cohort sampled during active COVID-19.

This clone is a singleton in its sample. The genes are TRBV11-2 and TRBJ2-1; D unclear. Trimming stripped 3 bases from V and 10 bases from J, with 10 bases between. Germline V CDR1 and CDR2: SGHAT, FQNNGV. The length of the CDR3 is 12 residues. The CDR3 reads CASSFGVGEQFF. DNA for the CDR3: TGTGCCAGCAGCTTCGGAGTTGGGGAGCAGTTCTTC.

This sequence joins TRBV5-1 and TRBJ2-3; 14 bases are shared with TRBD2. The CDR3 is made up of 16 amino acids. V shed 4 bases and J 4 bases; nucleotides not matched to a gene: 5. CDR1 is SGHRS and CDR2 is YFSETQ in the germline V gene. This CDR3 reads CASSVGGLAGADTQYF. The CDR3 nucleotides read TGCGCCAGCAGCGTCGGGGGACTAGCGGGAGCAGATACGCAGTATTTT.

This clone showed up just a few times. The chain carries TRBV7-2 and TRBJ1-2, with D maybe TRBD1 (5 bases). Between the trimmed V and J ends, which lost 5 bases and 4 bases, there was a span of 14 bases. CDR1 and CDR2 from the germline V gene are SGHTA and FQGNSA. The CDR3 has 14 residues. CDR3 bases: TGTGCCAGCAGCCCCGGGCTAAGGGGCTATGGCTACACCTTC. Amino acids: CASSPGLRGYGYTF.

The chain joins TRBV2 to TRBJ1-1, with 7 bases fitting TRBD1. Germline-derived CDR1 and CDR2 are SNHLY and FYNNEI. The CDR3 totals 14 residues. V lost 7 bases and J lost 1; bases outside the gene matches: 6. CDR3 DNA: TGTGCCAGCATTTCTCAGGGGGGGAACACTGAAGCTTTCTTT. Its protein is CASISQGGNTEAFF.

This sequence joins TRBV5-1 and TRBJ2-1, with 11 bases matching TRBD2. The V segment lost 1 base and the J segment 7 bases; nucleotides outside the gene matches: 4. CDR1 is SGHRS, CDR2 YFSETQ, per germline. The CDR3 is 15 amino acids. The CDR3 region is CASSLPGLAVNEQFF. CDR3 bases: TGCGCCAGCAGCTTGCCGGGACTAGCGGTAAATGAGCAGTTCTTC.

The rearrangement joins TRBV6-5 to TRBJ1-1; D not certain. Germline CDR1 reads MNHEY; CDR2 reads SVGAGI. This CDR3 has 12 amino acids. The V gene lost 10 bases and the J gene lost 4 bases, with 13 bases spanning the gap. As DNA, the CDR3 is TGTGCCACCTCTGGTCAGGTCACTGAAGCTTTCTTT. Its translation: CATSGQVTEAFF.

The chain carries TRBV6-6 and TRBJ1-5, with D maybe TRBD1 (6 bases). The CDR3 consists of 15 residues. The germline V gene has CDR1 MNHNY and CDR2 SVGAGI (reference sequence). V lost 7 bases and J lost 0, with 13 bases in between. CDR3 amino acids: CASKGQTPSNQPQHF. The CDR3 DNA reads TGTGCCAGCAAAGGACAGACTCCTAGCAATCAGCCCCAGCATTTT.

The CDR3 DNA follows: TGTGCCTGGGGAGTCATCTCTGGAAACACCATATATTTT. It specifies CAWGVISGNTIYF. The rearrangement joins TRBV30 to TRBJ1-3; no clear D gene. The CDR3 has 13 residues. V lost 5 bases to trimming and J lost 0 bases, with 8 bases between them. The V gene's germline CDR1 is GTSNPN and CDR2 SVGIG (reference sequence).

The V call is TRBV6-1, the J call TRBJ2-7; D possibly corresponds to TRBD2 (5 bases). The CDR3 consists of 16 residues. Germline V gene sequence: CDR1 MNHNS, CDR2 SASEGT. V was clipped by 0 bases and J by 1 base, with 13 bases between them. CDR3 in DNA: TGTGCCAGCAGTGAAGCAGTGGAGGAGTGGTCCTACGAGCAGTACTTC. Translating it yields CASSEAVEEWSYEQYF.

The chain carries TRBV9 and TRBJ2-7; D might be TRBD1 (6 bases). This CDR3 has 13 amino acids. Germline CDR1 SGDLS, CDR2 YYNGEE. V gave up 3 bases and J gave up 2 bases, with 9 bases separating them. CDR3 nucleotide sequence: TGTGCCAGCAGCGGCCAGGGGACCTACGAGCAGTACTTC. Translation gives CASSGQGTYEQYF.